This T cell receptor (beta chain) was sequenced for a study of T cell responses to AZD1222 COVID-19 vaccine. Overall study results and limits: No day 14 peak samples; only post-peak repertoires were characterized.

For this clone: Its antigen remains unidentified.

Germline CDR1 reads SNHLY; CDR2 reads FYNNEI. The V and J ends lost 3 bases and 3 bases respectively, with 2 bases between them. CDR3 length: 12 amino acids. Profiling relied on immunoSEQ multiplex PCR, and the TCRdb table lists in-frame clones only, not all of them. In the table there are roughly 100,000 clones, about 93% of which are singletons. The sample was peripheral blood, taken on day 0 of AZD1222 vaccination. The chain is built from TRBV2 and TRBJ2-2; D is uncertain. The source is an adult in good health. The CDR3 sequence is CASSEDTGELFF. CDR3 coding DNA: TGTGCCAGCAGTGAGGACACCGGGGAGCTGTTTTTT.